The clone carrying this T cell receptor (beta chain) was found a few times. Its cognate antigen is unknown. The sample is drawn from a study of T cells after yellow fever vaccination. As TCR cDNA was made by 5'RACE template switching, a universal primer site and UMIs were added. TCRdb itself ran the 5' RACE reads through MiXCR, one entry per CDR3 protein. The table lists fewer than 650,000 distinct CDR3 sequences, 21% of them singletons. With 6 bases clipped from V and 2 bases from J, the junction kept 6 bases outside the gene matches. The CDR3 length is 13 residues. The germline V gene has CDR1 DFQATT and CDR2 SNEGSKA (reference sequence). Notes on the study in general: Though it reached lower strength, the secondary response hit its peak faster, day 5 versus 15.

The chain joins TRBV20-1 to TRBJ2-7; 8 positions match TRBD1. Sequenced material: PBMCs, taken about 20 days after the first yellow fever vaccination. The TCR was taken from a young man who received the YFV17D yellow fever vaccine. For the CDR3, the DNA is TGCAGTGCCAATGGACAGGGACCCTACGAGCAGTACTTC. It specifies CSANGQGPYEQYF.